The TCR beta chain under discussion was sequenced for a study of T cells after posttransplantation cyclophosphamide. This clone was observed at least ten times. Its antigen is as yet unknown. Peripheral blood was collected from the related graft donor on the marrow donation day. The CDR3 is 15 residues long. From germline, CDR1 is MNHEY and CDR2 SMNVEV (reference sequence). The germline V and J ends were trimmed by 6 bases and 6 bases, with 15 bases remaining between them. Whole-study findings and limits: Donor CD8+ memory clones often dominated recipient blood repertoires at later times. Blood and skin or GI T cell repertoires showed limited TRB overlap. TRB clonality was highly associated with recipient CMV seropositivity and reactivation.

TCRdb keeps only in-frame clones here, not all; method: immunoSEQ multiplex PCR. There are fewer than 35,000 clones in the sample, none observed a single time. The chain combines TRBV27 with TRBJ1-6; TRBD1 might be the D (5 bases). Sequences were obtained from PBMCs. This TCR derives from a woman aged 25-40 years in good health and a related stem cell transplant donor. For the CDR3, the DNA is TGTGCCAGCAGACCCCAGGGTACTGGTAATTCACCCCTCCACTTT. It specifies CASRPQGTGNSPLHF.